This TCR beta chain was sequenced for a study of T cells in localized non-small cell lung cancer. Study-level points and caveats: Adjacent lung was found to contain a median approximately 60 of the top 100 tumor clones. Of the tissues analyzed, uninvolved adjacent lung showed maximal T cell clonality, greater than tumor. As only one tumor region underwent sequencing, heterogeneity remains possible. Higher blood T cell density tracked longer overall survival.

On this clone: The antigen is undetermined.

Clones were sequenced by immunoSEQ multiplex PCR, and TCRdb holds only the in-frame ones, with some missing. The sample includes 18,000 or so clones, roughly 90% of them seen just once. Deletions cut 2 bases from V and 5 bases from J, with 11 bases between. Germline CDR1 is SGHRS and CDR2 is YFSETQ. The CDR3 is made up of 15 amino acids. The genes are TRBV5-1 and TRBJ1-6; D is unresolved. The source was peripheral blood, collected before any cancer treatment. The origin of this receptor is a man between 35 and 75 years old with stage I lung adenocarcinoma. The CDR3 DNA reads TGCGCCAGCAGCTTAACTGCGGTGGATAATTCACCCCTCCACTTT. It translates to CASSLTAVDNSPLHF.